Listed here are 17 T cell receptor beta chains from one sample, sequenced in a study of memory CD4+ T cells and cytomegalovirus serostatus. TCRdb keeps only in-frame clones here, not all; method: immunoSEQ multiplex PCR. This table holds about 56,000 clones, roughly 82% found once. Single viable CD3+CD4+CD8-CD45RO+ cells were sorted as the memory CD4+ T cells. The material sequenced was memory CD4+ T cells from blood. Receptors originate from an adult in good health and CMV-seronegative.

This clone was counted once. The gene calls are TRBV7-2 and TRBJ1-6; D is ambiguous. Germline CDR1 is SGHTA and CDR2 is FQGNSA. This CDR3 is 15 amino acids long. V gave up 1 base and J gave up 5 bases, with 9 bases separating them. In nucleotides, the CDR3 is TGTGCCAGCAGCTTAGGACAAAAAAATAATTCACCCCTCCACTTT. Amino acid sequence: CASSLGQKNNSPLHF.

The CDR3 sequence: CASSLRQGRNEQFF. The CDR3 DNA reads as TGTGCCAGCAGTTTACGACAGGGGCGCAATGAGCAGTTCTTC. The V gene is TRBV27, the J gene TRBJ2-1; 8 bases fit TRBD1. This CDR3 has 14 amino acids. V shed 2 bases, J shed 6 bases, and the junction held 3 bases outside the gene matches. The germline gives CDR1 MNHEY, CDR2 SMNVEV (reference sequence).

The chain couples TRBV7-9 to TRBJ1-1, with 7 bases that match TRBD1. The CDR3 length is 14 residues. Looked up from germline, CDR1 is SEHNR and CDR2 is FQNEAQ (reference sequence). V was clipped by 9 bases and J by 1 base; unmatched bases: 8. The CDR3 nucleotides are TGTGCCAGTGCGGGACAGCTCCAGAACACTGAAGCTTTCTTT. Translated: CASAGQLQNTEAFF.

The chain recombines TRBV18 with TRBJ1-5; TRBD1 aligns across 10 bases. The CDR3 is 16 amino acids. V lost 2 bases to trimming and J lost 3 bases; unmatched junction nucleotides: 4. Looked up from germline, CDR1 is KGHSH and CDR2 is LQKENI. The DNA for the CDR3 is TGTGCCAGCTCACCAAATGGACAGGGGGTCAATCAGCCCCAGCATTTT. As protein: CASSPNGQGVNQPQHF.

V gene TRBV4-2 combines with J gene TRBJ1-2, with TRBD1 as a possible D gene (5 bases). Trimming pared 0 bases from V and 0 bases from J, leaving 11 bases between. Per germline, CDR1 LGHNA and CDR2 YNFKEQ. The CDR3 covers 16 residues. In DNA, the CDR3 is TGTGCCAGCAGCCAAGAAGTGGGCAGGGCTAACTATGGCTACACCTTC. Protein sequence: CASSQEVGRANYGYTF.

The DNA for the CDR3 is TGCAGCGTTGGAGGGGGGCCGCTCCTTTCCTCCTACGAGCAGTACTTC. Protein sequence: CSVGGGPLLSSYEQYF. The chain combines TRBV29-1 with TRBJ2-7, with D perhaps TRBD1 or TRBD2 (6 bases each). There are 16 residues in the CDR3. V gave up 4 bases and J gave up 0 bases, with 19 bases separating them. Germline V gene lookup returns CDR1 SQVTM and CDR2 ANQGSEA.

The chain uses TRBV15 and TRBJ2-4, with D perhaps matching TRBD1 (6 bases). Germline V CDR1 and CDR2: LNHNV, YYDKDF (reference sequence). Trimming left V 3 bases short and J 7 bases short, with 10 bases between. The CDR3 loop spans 13 amino acids. The CDR3 DNA sequence: TGTGCCACCAGCAGTCAGGGGCGGAACATTCAGTACTTC. This encodes CATSSQGRNIQYF.

This chain uses TRBV30 with TRBJ1-1; 7 bases map to TRBD1. J lost 5 bases, V lost 4 bases, and 4 bases had no gene match. The length of the CDR3 is 12 residues. Germline assignment: CDR1 GTSNPN and CDR2 SVGIG (reference sequence). Here the CDR3 reads CAWTTGVTEAFF. Written as DNA, the CDR3 is TGTGCCTGGACCACAGGGGTAACTGAAGCTTTCTTT.

The V call is TRBV19, the J call TRBJ2-5, with TRBD1 matching over 8 bases. J lost 0 bases, V lost 7 bases, and 7 bases had no gene match. The CDR3 consists of 15 residues. The germline V gene encodes CDR1 LNHDA and CDR2 SQIVND (reference sequence). The CDR3 nucleotides are TGTGCCAGTACCCCAGGGGGCTCGTACCAAGAGACCCAGTACTTC. Translation gives CASTPGGSYQETQYF.

The rearrangement joins TRBV5-6 to TRBJ2-1; 13 positions agree with TRBD2. This CDR3 contains 18 residues. J was trimmed by 8 bases and V by 3 bases; bases with no gene match: 14. CDR1 is SGHDT and CDR2 is YYEEEE in the germline V gene. The CDR3 region is CASSWRTARTSGGYEQFF. In nucleotides, the CDR3 is TGTGCCAGCAGCTGGCGGACAGCTAGGACTAGCGGGGGATATGAGCAGTTCTTC.

The rearrangement uses TRBV9 and TRBJ2-2; D ambiguous. The CDR3 consists of 16 residues. The germline V and J ends were trimmed by 1 base and 0 bases, with 10 bases remaining between them. Germline CDR1 reads SGDLS; CDR2 reads YYNGEE. The chain's CDR3 is CASSVSTPANTGELFF. CDR3 in DNA: TGTGCCAGCAGCGTATCTACCCCGGCGAACACCGGGGAGCTGTTTTTT.

J is TRBJ1-2 and V is TRBV7-2; a weak D match, TRBD1 (6 bases). Germline loops: CDR1 SGHTA, CDR2 FQGNSA. The ends were cut back, 0 bases at V and 7 bases at J, with 15 bases in the middle. The CDR3 has 15 residues. CDR3 region: CASSLALEGGLGYTF. In DNA, the CDR3 is TGTGCCAGCAGCTTAGCCCTCGAGGGGGGGCTTGGCTACACCTTC.

The rearrangement uses TRBV5-1 and TRBJ1-2, with D hard to call. V was trimmed by 4 bases and J by 9 bases, leaving 16 bases between them. This CDR3 contains 13 residues. Germline V gene sequence: CDR1 SGHRS, CDR2 YFSETQ. This CDR3 reads CASSPIWGGSYTF. DNA for the CDR3: TGCGCCAGCAGCCCGATCTGGGGAGGGAGCTACACCTTC.

The chain has TRBV18 and TRBJ1-2, with 9 bases lining up with TRBD1. CDR1 and CDR2 from the germline V gene are KGHSH and LQKENI. V gave up 2 bases and J gave up 6 bases; unmatched junction bases: 4. There are 14 residues in the CDR3. CDR3 sequence (DNA): TGTGCCAGCTCACCAACGGGACAGGGAAATGGCTACACCTTC. As protein: CASSPTGQGNGYTF.

The chain links TRBV5-6 to TRBJ2-1; TRBD1 aligns across 10 bases. The germline CDR1 and CDR2 sequences are SGHDT and YYEEEE. Germline trimming cut 0 bases from V and 7 bases from J; bases unmatched to any gene: 7. The CDR3 sequence is 16 residues long. CDR3 region: CASSLDRDRGRNEQFF. CDR3 nucleotides: TGTGCCAGCAGCTTGGATCGAGACAGGGGGCGGAATGAGCAGTTCTTC.

The sample holds one count of this clone. The J gene is TRBJ2-5, the V gene TRBV4-3; TRBD2 is a possible D gene (7 bases). Looked up from germline, CDR1 is LGHNA and CDR2 is YSLEER. The CDR3 has 16 amino acids. V gave up 0 bases and J gave up 5 bases, with 16 bases separating them. The CDR3 is CASSQDWRGGIETQYF. CDR3 DNA: TGCGCCAGCAGCCAAGATTGGAGGGGGGGCATCGAGACCCAGTACTTC.

In its sample, this clone was seen a few times. The chain is built from TRBV6-1 and TRBJ1-2; no firm D call. V lost 2 bases and J 5 bases, leaving 12 bases between the germline ends. In germline, CDR1 is MNHNS, CDR2 SASEGT. The CDR3 length is 14 residues. The CDR3 spells CASSESSTRYGYTF. In nucleotides, the CDR3 is TGTGCCAGCAGTGAATCGAGCACACGGTATGGCTACACCTTC.